The clone carrying this TCR beta chain occurred many times. Its antigen is undetermined. The source of the sample is a study of T cell repertoires in cytomegalovirus infection. Study background: Signatures in public TCR beta sequences pointed to both CMV infection and matching HLA type.

From the reads, TCRdb called clonotypes with MiXCR, one entry per CDR3 protein. The sample yields around 450,000 distinct CDR3 sequences, approximately 10% seen once. The trim removed 4 bases at V and 4 bases at J, leaving 8 bases unmatched. The CDR3 extends over 15 amino acids. The germline V gene has CDR1 SGHAT and CDR2 FQNNGV. Study findings and constraints: The study found HLA-C-restricted CMV-specific TCR beta clonotypes dominating the ex vivo response. Public TCR beta family frequency separated CMV-and-HLA carriers, including in an independent cohort.

The TCR comes from a human donor in good health (CMV status not recorded). Some clones in this sample may be carry-over from other donors' samples. The specimen sequenced was PBMCs. The chain uses TRBV11-2 and TRBJ1-1; 8 bases are shared with TRBD1. The CDR3 spells CASSSWGQDITEAFF. As DNA, the CDR3 is TGTGCCAGCAGCTCCTGGGGACAGGATATCACTGAAGCTTTCTTT.